The rows below give T cell receptor beta chains drawn from one sample of a study of blood T cell repertoires in COVID-19. Sequencing used immunoSEQ multiplex PCR; TCRdb keeps in-frame clones, though not all of them. The sample lists some 97,000 clones; 87% were seen once. The sample consisted of peripheral blood. The receptors were sampled from a man between 25 and 39 years old in a cohort sampled during active COVID-19. The CDR3 runs from the conserved cysteine through the conserved F or W. A D gene is named only where the DNA matches it firmly. For some rows the clone size is stated as once, few or many, or as a class when expanded; others skip it.

J gene	D gene	clone size	V gene	CDR3 protein	CDR3 DNA
TRBJ2-1	TRBD2	-	TRBV5-4	CASSLASGGVPPYNEQFF	TGTGCCAGCAGCTTGGCTAGCGGGGGGGTTCCCCCCTACAATGAGCAGTTCTTC
TRBJ2-5	-	-	TRBV5-1	CASSRGGSGNQETQYF	TGCGCCAGCAGCCGCGGGGGCTCAGGGAATCAAGAGACCCAGTACTTC
TRBJ1-5	-	-	TRBV6-6	CASSPGGPQHF	TGTGCCAGCTCACCGGGAGGGCCCCAGCATTTT
TRBJ1-1	-	-	TRBV6-2/TRBV6-3	CASSYTRAEAFF	TGTGCCAGCAGTTACACCAGGGCTGAAGCTTTCTTT
TRBJ1-1	-	-	TRBV18	CASSPGLRKLKNTEAFF	TGTGCCAGCTCACCAGGTTTGAGGAAGTTAAAAAACACTGAAGCTTTCTTT
TRBJ2-7	TRBD1	few	TRBV7-9	CASSFGTGPYEQYF	TGTGCCAGCAGCTTCGGGACAGGTCCCTACGAGCAGTACTTC
TRBJ1-1	TRBD1	-	TRBV5-6	CASTFYRGEAFF	TGTGCCAGCACCTTCTACAGGGGTGAAGCTTTCTTT
TRBJ2-3	-	-	TRBV21-1	CASSKGIRDTDTQYF	TGTGCCAGCAGCAAAGGAATTCGAGACACAGATACGCAGTATTTT
TRBJ2-3	-	-	TRBV5-6	CASWSRGDTQYF	TGTGCCAGCTGGAGTCGGGGAGATACGCAGTATTTT
TRBJ1-1	-	-	TRBV6-6	CASSYSRNTEAFF	TGTGCCAGCAGTTACTCGAGGAACACTGAAGCTTTCTTT
TRBJ1-3	TRBD1	-	TRBV19	CASSGQGAAGNTIYF	TGTGCCAGTAGTGGACAGGGGGCAGCTGGAAACACCATATATTTT
TRBJ2-5	-	-	TRBV7-8	CASGIGLEETQYF	TGTGCCAGCGGGATCGGACTCGAAGAGACCCAGTACTTC
TRBJ1-6	-	-	TRBV6-2/TRBV6-3	CASSYVGTGNSPLHF	TGTGCCAGCAGTTACGTCGGAACAGGGAATTCACCCCTCCACTTT
TRBJ2-5	-	few	TRBV28	CASSLGRGEDSGSEETQYF	TGTGCCAGCAGTTTGGGGAGGGGGGAAGACTCCGGATCGGAAGAGACCCAGTACTTC
TRBJ2-1	TRBD2	-	TRBV10-3	CAISDPAGGQNEQFF	TGTGCCATCAGTGATCCAGCGGGGGGGCAGAATGAGCAGTTCTTC
TRBJ2-5	-	-	TRBV5-4	CATQYSGGVQETQYF	TGTGCCACTCAATACTCGGGCGGGGTACAAGAGACCCAGTACTTC